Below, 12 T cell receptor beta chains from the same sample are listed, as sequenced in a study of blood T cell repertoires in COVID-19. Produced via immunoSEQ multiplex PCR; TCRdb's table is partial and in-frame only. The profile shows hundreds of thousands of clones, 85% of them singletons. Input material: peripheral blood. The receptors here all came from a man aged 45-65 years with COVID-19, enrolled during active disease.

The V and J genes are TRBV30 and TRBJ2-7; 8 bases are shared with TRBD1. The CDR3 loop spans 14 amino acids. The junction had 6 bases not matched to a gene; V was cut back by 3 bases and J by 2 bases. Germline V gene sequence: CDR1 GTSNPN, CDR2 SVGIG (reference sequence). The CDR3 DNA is TGTGCCTGGAGCCCTGGACAGGGCGCCTACGAGCAGTACTTC. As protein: CAWSPGQGAYEQYF.

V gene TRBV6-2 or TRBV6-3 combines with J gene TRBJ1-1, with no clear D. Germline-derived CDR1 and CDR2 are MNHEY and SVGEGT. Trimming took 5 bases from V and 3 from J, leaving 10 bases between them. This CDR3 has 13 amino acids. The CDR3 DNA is TGTGCCAGCAGTGCCTCTCGGGACACTGAAGCTTTCTTT. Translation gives CASSASRDTEAFF.

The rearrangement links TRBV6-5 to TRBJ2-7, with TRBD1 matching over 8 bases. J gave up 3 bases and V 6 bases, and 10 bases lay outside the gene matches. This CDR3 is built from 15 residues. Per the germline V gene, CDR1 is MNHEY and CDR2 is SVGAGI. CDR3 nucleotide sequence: TGTGCCAGCAGAAAAAACCAGGGACAGGACTACGAGCAGTACTTC. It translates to CASRKNQGQDYEQYF.

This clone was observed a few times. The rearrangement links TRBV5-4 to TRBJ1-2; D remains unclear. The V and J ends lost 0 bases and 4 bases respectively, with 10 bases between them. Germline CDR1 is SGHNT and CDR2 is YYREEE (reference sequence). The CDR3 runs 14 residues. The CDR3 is CASSLGSGIYGYTF. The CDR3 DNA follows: TGTGCCAGCAGCTTGGGCTCCGGGATCTATGGCTACACCTTC.

The CDR3: CASSLQERDGYTF. DNA of the CDR3: TGCGCCAGCAGCTTACAGGAGCGCGATGGCTACACCTTC. The chain carries TRBV5-1 and TRBJ1-2, with a weak D call TRBD1 (5 bases). CDR3 length equals 13 residues. Trimming pared 2 bases from V and 6 bases from J, leaving 11 bases between. The germline V gene encodes CDR1 SGHRS and CDR2 YFSETQ.

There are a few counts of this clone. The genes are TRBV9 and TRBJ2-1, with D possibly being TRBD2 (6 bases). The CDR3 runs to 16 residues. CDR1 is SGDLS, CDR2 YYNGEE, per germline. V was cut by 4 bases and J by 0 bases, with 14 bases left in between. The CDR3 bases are TGTGCCAGCAGCCCCTCAGCGGGCCTCTCCTACAATGAGCAGTTCTTC. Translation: CASSPSAGLSYNEQFF.

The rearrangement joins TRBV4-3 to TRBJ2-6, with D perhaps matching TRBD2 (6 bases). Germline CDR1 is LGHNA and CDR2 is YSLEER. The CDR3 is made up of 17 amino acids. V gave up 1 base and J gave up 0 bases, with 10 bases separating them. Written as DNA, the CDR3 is TGCGCCAGCAGCCAAGGGGACTCCAGCTCTGGGGCCAACGTCCTGACTTTC. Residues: CASSQGDSSSGANVLTF.

DNA for the CDR3: TGTGCCAGCAGCCGGACAGGGGCATCCTACGAGCAGTACTTC. It specifies CASSRTGASYEQYF. The chain has TRBV13 and TRBJ2-7, with 9 bases aligning to TRBD1. Trimming cost V 5 bases and J 1 base; bases outside gene matches: 3. Germline V CDR1 and CDR2: PRHDT, FYEKMQ (reference sequence). The CDR3 loop spans 14 amino acids.

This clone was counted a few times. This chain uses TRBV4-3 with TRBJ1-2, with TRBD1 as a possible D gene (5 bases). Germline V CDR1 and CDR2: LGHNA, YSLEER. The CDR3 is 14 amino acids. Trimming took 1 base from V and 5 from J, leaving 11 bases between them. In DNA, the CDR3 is TGCGCCAGCAGCCAAGGGGGACGGGAGTATGGCTACACCTTC. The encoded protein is CASSQGGREYGYTF.

Here the CDR3 reads CASSPTGGMGIGELFF. The CDR3 DNA reads TGTGCCAGCAGCCCGACAGGGGGCATGGGTATCGGGGAGCTGTTTTTT. J is TRBJ2-2 and V is TRBV3-1 (or the pseudogene TRBV3-2); TRBD1 matches at 10 bases. CDR1 is LGHDT and CDR2 is YNNKEL in the germline V gene (reference sequence). CDR3 length equals 16 residues. Losses at the gene ends were 4 bases for V and 7 bases for J; bases not matched to a gene: 9.

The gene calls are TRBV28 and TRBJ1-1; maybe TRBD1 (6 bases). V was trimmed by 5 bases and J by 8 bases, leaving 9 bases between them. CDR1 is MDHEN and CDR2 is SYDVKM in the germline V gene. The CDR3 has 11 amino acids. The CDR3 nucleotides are TGTGCCAGCAGTATGGACAGAGAAGCTTTCTTT. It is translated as CASSMDREAFF.

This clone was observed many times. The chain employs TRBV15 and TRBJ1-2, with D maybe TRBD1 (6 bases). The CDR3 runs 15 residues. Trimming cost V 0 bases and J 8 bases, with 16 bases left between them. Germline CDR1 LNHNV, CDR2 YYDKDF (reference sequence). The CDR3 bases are TGTGCCACCAGCAGAGACAAGGGACAACTGGGGGGCTACACCTTC. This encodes CATSRDKGQLGGYTF. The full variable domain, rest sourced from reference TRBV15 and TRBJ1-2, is DAMVIQNPRYQVTQFGKPVTLSCSQTLNHNVMYWYQQKSSQAPKLLFHYYDKDFNNEADTPDNFQSRRPNTSFCFLDIRSPGLGDTAMYLCATSRDKGQLGGYTFGSGTRLTVV.